This T cell receptor (beta chain) stems from a study of OX40 agonist ivuxolimab in advanced cancers. Study at large: As their treatment, patients were administered ivuxolimab, an agonistic anti-OX40 (CD134) antibody. General study findings and limits: Relative to CD4+, CD8+ T cells held more expanded clones on average. Clonal expansion from baseline to week 6 occurred in both CD4+ and CD8+ T cells.

This CDR3 contains 14 residues. V lost 0 bases and J 3 bases, leaving 9 bases between the germline ends. The germline CDR1 and CDR2 sequences are MNHEY and SVGAGI. Some clones are missing from TCRdb's copy, which holds only in-frame ones; the method was immunoSEQ multiplex PCR. The data hold roughly 86,000 clones, with approximately 90% observed a single time. Details on this clone: Its antigen is unidentified.

The gene calls are TRBV6-5 and TRBJ2-7; unclear D gene. The clonotype comes from an adult with an advanced solid tumor such as melanoma, head and neck, liver or kidney cancer. The sequenced sample was CD4+ or CD8+ T cells sorted from blood, obtained in a trial of the OX40 agonist ivuxolimab. The CDR3 DNA reads as TGTGCCAGCAGTTACTCCGGCAGGAGCTACGAGCAGTACTTC. Translation gives CASSYSGRSYEQYF.